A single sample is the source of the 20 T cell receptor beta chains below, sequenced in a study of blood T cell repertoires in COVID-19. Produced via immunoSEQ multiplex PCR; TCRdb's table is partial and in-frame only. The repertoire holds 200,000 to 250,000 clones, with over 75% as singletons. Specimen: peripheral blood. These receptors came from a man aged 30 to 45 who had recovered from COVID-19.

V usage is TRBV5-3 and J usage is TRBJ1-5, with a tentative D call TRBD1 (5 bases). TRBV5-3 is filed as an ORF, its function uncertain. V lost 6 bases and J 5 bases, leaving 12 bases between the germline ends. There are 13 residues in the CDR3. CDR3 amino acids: CARILRDHQPQHF. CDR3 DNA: TGTGCCAGAATCCTCAGGGATCATCAGCCCCAGCATTTT.

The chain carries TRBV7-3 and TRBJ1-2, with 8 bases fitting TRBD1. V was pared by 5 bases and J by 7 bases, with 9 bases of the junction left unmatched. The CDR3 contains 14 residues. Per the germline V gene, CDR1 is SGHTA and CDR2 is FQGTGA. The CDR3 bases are TGTGCCAGCAGCCCGGGACAGGCTCAGGGTGGCTACACCTTC. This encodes CASSPGQAQGGYTF.

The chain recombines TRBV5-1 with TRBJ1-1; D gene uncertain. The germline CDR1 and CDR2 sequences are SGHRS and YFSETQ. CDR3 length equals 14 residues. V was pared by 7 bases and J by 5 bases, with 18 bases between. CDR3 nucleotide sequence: TGCGCCAGCCTTTCCGGTCCCCAGACAACTGAAGCTTTCTTT. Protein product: CASLSGPQTTEAFF.

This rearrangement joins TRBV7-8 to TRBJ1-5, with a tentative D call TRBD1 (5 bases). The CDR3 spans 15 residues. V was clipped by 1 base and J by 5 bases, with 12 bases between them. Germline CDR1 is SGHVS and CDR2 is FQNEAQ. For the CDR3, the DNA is TGTGCCAGCAGCTTAGATGCAGGGCGCGATCAGCCCCAGCATTTT. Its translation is CASSLDAGRDQPQHF.

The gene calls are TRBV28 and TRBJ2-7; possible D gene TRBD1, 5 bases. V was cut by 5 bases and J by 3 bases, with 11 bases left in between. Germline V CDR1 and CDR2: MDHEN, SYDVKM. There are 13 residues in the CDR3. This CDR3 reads CASSTGPLYEQYV. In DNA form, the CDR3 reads TGTGCCAGCAGTACAGGTCCACTCTACGAGCAGTACGTC.

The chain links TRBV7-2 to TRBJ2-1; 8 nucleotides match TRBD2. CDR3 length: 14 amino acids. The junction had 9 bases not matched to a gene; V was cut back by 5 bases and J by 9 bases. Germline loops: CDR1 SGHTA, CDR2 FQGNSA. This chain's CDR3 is CASSAGTSVSEQFF. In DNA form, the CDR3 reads TGTGCCAGCAGCGCCGGGACTAGTGTCAGTGAGCAGTTCTTC.

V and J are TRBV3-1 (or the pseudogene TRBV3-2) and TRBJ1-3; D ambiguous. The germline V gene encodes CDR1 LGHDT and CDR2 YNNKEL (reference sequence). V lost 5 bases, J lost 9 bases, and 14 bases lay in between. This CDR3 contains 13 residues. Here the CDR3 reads CASSAGPGITIYF. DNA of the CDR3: TGTGCCAGCAGCGCCGGGCCCGGGATCACCATATATTTT.

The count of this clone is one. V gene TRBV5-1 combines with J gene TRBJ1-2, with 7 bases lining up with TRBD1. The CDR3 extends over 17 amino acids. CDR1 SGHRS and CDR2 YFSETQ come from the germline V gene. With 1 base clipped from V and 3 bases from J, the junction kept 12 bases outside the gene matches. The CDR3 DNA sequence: TGCGCCAGCAGCTTGCTCCGGACAGGCGGAAATTACTATGGCTACACCTTC. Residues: CASSLLRTGGNYYGYTF.

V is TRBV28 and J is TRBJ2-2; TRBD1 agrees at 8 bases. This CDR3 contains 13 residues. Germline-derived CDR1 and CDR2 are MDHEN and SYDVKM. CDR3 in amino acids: CAAGGLPAGELFF. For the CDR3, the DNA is TGTGCAGCAGGGGGCCTCCCCGCCGGGGAGCTGTTTTTT. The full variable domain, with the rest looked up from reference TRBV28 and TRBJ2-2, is DVKVTQSSRYLVKRTGEKVFLECVQDMDHENMFWYRQDPGLGLRLIYFSYDVKMKEKGDIPEGYSVSREKKERFSLILESASTNQTSMYLCAAGGLPAGELFFGEGSRLTVL.

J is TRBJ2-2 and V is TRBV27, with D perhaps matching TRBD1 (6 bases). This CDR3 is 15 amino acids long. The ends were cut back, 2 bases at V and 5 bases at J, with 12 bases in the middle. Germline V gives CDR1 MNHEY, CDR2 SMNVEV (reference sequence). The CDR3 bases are TGTGCCAGCAGTTTAGAAGGCAGGGGTACCGGGGAGCTGTTTTTT. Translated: CASSLEGRGTGELFF.

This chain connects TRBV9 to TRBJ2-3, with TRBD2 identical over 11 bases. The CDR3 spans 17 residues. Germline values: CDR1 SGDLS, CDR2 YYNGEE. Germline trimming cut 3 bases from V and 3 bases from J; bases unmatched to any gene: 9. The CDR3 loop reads CASSGKTSGVWTDTQYF. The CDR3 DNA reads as TGTGCCAGCAGCGGAAAGACTAGCGGGGTTTGGACAGATACGCAGTATTTT.

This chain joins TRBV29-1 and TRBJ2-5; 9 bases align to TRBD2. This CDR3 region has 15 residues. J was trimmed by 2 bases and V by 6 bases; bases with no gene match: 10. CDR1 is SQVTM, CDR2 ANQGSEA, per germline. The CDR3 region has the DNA TGCAGCGTGGACACGAGCGGGGGGCTACAAGAGACCCAGTACTTC. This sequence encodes CSVDTSGGLQETQYF.

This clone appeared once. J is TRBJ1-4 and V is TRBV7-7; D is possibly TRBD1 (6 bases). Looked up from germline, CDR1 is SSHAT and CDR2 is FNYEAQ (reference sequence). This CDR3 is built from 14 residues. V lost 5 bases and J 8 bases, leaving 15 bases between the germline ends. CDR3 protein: CASSPTGLCEKLFF. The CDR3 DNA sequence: TGTGCCAGCAGCCCGACAGGTTTATGCGAAAAACTGTTTTTT.

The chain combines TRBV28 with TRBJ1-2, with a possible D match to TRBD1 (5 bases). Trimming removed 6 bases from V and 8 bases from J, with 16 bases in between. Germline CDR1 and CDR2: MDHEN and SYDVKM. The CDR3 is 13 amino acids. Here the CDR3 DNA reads TGTGCCAGCAGCGCAAACAGGTTAGGCGGCTACACCTTC. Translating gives CASSANRLGGYTF.

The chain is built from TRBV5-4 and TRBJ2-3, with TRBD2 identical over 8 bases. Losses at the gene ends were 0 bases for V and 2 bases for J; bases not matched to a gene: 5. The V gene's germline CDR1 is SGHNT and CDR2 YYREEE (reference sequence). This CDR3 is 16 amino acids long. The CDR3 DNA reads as TGTGCCAGCAGCTTGGCTGGGCGGGGGGCCACAGATACGCAGTATTTT. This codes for CASSLAGRGATDTQYF.

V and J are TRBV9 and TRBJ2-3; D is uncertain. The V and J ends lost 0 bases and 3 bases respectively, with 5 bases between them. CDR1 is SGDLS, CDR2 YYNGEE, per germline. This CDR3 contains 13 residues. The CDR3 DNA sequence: TGTGCCAGCAGCGTAGTGTCAACAGATACGCAGTATTTT. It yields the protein CASSVVSTDTQYF.

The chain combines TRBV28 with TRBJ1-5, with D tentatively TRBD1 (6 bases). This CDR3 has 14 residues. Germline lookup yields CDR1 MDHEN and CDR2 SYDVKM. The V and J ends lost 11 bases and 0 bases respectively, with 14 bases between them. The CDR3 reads CAAEQGGSNQPQHF. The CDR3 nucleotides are TGTGCCGCGGAACAGGGCGGTAGCAATCAGCCCCAGCATTTT.

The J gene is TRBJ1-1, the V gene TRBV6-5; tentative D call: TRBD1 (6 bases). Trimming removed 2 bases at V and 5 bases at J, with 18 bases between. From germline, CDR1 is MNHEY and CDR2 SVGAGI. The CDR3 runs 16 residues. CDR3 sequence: CASSYTGAGASTEAFF. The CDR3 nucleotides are TGTGCCAGCAGTTACACTGGCGCGGGGGCGAGTACTGAAGCTTTCTTT.

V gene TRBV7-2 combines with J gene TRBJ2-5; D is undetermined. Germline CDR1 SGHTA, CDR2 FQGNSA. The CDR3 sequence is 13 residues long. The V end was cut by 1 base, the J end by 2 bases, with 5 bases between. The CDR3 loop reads CASSLGLQETQYF. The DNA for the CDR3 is TGTGCCAGCAGCTTAGGTCTACAAGAGACCCAGTACTTC.

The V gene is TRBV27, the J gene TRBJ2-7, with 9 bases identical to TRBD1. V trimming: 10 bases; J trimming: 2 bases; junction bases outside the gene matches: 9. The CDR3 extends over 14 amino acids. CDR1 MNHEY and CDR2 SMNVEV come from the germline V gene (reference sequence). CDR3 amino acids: CATRFGTGTYEQYF. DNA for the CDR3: TGTGCCACCCGGTTTGGGACAGGGACCTACGAGCAGTACTTC.